This entry lists 16 T cell receptor beta chains sequenced from one sample in a study of T cell changes during pregnancy in multiple sclerosis. Sequenced by immunoSEQ multiplex PCR; TCRdb stores in-frame clones only, minus some. The data hold about 66,000 clones, with about 91% observed a single time. The sequences come from CD8+ T cells from peripheral blood mononuclear cells, collected before pregnancy. Receptors were obtained from a female donor with multiple sclerosis, enrolled in a pregnancy study.

The V gene is TRBV10-2, the J gene TRBJ2-3, with TRBD1 identical over 8 bases. V gave up 4 bases and J gave up 0 bases; unmatched junction bases: 9. This CDR3 is 17 amino acids long. Germline CDR1 WSHSY, CDR2 SAAADI. The CDR3 DNA is TGCGCCAGCAGTGCCTGGGACAGGACCCGAAGCACAGATACGCAGTATTTT. Its protein is CASSAWDRTRSTDTQYF.

This chain links TRBV27 with TRBJ1-5; D possibly corresponds to TRBD1 (6 bases). The CDR3 consists of 14 residues. Germline values: CDR1 MNHEY, CDR2 SMNVEV (reference sequence). The V end was cut by 6 bases, the J end by 7 bases, with 16 bases between. In nucleotides, the CDR3 is TGTGCCAGCAGCCCTACAGGGAGCTACCAGCCCCAGCATTTT. Translated, it gives CASSPTGSYQPQHF.

The V call is TRBV5-1, the J call TRBJ1-1; 7 positions agree with TRBD1. The CDR3 extends over 13 amino acids. Losses at the gene ends were 5 bases for V and 4 bases for J; bases not matched to a gene: 5. The germline V gene has CDR1 SGHRS and CDR2 YFSETQ. CDR3: CASRQGSGTEAFF. The CDR3 coding sequence is TGCGCCAGCAGACAGGGGTCGGGCACTGAAGCTTTCTTT.

The chain is built from TRBV6-4 and TRBJ2-7; D is perhaps TRBD2 (5 bases). This CDR3 comprises 15 residues. CDR1 and CDR2 from the germline V gene are MRHNA and SNTAGT. The V end was cut by 7 bases, the J end by 1 base, with 17 bases between. This CDR3 is CASTPAGNLSYEQYF. The CDR3 nucleotides are TGTGCCAGCACTCCAGCCGGGAACTTGTCCTACGAGCAGTACTTC.

The chain employs TRBV9 and TRBJ2-1, with 11 bases lining up with TRBD2. The trim removed 3 bases at V and 9 bases at J, leaving 8 bases unmatched. The V gene's germline CDR1 is SGDLS and CDR2 YYNGEE. CDR3 length: 15 amino acids. The CDR3 DNA follows: TGTGCCAGCAGCGGTAGCGGGGGGGCATGGTCTGAGCAGTTCTTC. Its translation is CASSGSGGAWSEQFF.

The CDR3 bases are TGTGCCAGCAGCTACCCCGGACAGAACACTGAAGCTTTCTTT. Translation: CASSYPGQNTEAFF. The chain has TRBV6-5 and TRBJ1-1, with D tentatively TRBD1 (5 bases). This CDR3 has 14 amino acids. CDR1 is MNHEY, CDR2 SVGAGI, per germline. Trimming removed 6 bases from V and 1 base from J, with 12 bases in between.

V usage is TRBV5-1 and J usage is TRBJ2-3; 8 bases line up with TRBD1. The germline V gene has CDR1 SGHRS and CDR2 YFSETQ. V dropped 4 bases and J dropped 0; count of bases not matched to a gene: 7. The CDR3 sequence is 16 residues long. The CDR3 region is CASSIGQGPSTDTQYF. CDR3 bases: TGCGCCAGCAGCATCGGACAGGGCCCTAGCACAGATACGCAGTATTTT.

The gene calls are TRBV7-8 and TRBJ1-2; no firm D call. Germline assignment: CDR1 SGHVS and CDR2 FQNEAQ. Trimming stripped 5 bases from V and 3 bases from J, with 25 bases between. The CDR3 spans 18 residues. CDR3 coding DNA: TGTGCCAGCAGCGCCTATATATACCCAACGGCTGAGGACTATGGCTACACCTTC. Encoded protein: CASSAYIYPTAEDYGYTF. The full variable domain, with the rest looked up from reference TRBV7-8 and TRBJ1-2, is GAGVSQSPRYKVAKRGQDVALRCDPISGHVSLFWYQQALGQGPEFLTYFQNEAQLDKSGLPSDRFFAERPEGSVSTLKIQRTQQEDSAVYLCASSAYIYPTAEDYGYTFGSGTRLTVV.

The chain combines TRBV10-2 with TRBJ2-5; TRBD1 aligns across 7 bases. This CDR3 region has 14 residues. V shed 5 bases and J 5 bases; nucleotides not matched to a gene: 8. Germline CDR1 WSHSY, CDR2 SAAADI. CDR3 sequence reads: CASSYIVTGETQYF. The DNA of the CDR3 is TGCGCCAGCAGTTATATAGTGACAGGGGAGACCCAGTACTTC.

The chain recombines TRBV7-6 with TRBJ1-1; D uncertain. V lost 1 base to trimming and J lost 0 bases, with 9 bases between them. The CDR3 totals 15 residues. Per germline, CDR1 SGHVS and CDR2 FNYEAQ. CDR3 bases: TGTGCCAGCAGCTTAGACTTTATGGTGAACACTGAAGCTTTCTTT. Protein product: CASSLDFMVNTEAFF.

The V call is TRBV6-4, the J call TRBJ1-2; weak D call: TRBD1 (6 bases). Trimming pared 2 bases from V and 4 bases from J, leaving 14 bases between. This CDR3 has 15 residues. Germline-derived CDR1 and CDR2 are MRHNA and SNTAGT. DNA for the CDR3: TGTGCCAGCAGTGACCCGCCAGGACAGCTCTATGGCTACACCTTC. It encodes CASSDPPGQLYGYTF.

This sequence joins TRBV18 and TRBJ2-2, with D perhaps matching TRBD1 (7 bases). V was shortened by 4 bases and J by 4 bases, with 13 bases between the two germline ends. CDR1 is KGHSH, CDR2 LQKENI, per germline. The CDR3 is made up of 15 amino acids. This chain's CDR3 is CASSRRAGGTGELFF. The CDR3 nucleotides are TGTGCCAGCTCACGGAGGGCAGGGGGCACCGGGGAGCTGTTTTTT. Combining the CDR3 with reference TRBV18 and TRBJ2-2 gives the whole variable domain NAGVMQNPRHLVRRRGQEARLRCSPMKGHSHVYWYRQLPEEGLKFMVYLQKENIIDESGMPKERFSAEFPKEGPSILRIQQVVRGDSAAYFCASSRRAGGTGELFFGEGSRLTVL.

The chain carries TRBV27 and TRBJ1-4, with D tentatively TRBD1 (5 bases). Germline V gene sequence: CDR1 MNHEY, CDR2 SMNVEV (reference sequence). The CDR3 is made up of 14 amino acids. Trimming pared 6 bases from V and 0 bases from J, leaving 8 bases between. The CDR3 region is CASSRAATNEKLFF. DNA of the CDR3: TGTGCCAGCAGCAGGGCGGCAACTAATGAAAAACTGTTTTTT. The whole variable domain, filled in from reference TRBV27 and TRBJ1-4, reads EAQVTQNPRYLITVTGKKLTVTCSQNMNHEYMSWYRQDPGLGLRQIYYSMNVEVTDKGDVPEGYKVSRKEKRNFPLILESPSPNQTSLYFCASSRAATNEKLFFGSGTQLSVL.

The chain carries TRBV6-1 and TRBJ2-7; no reliable D call. Germline V gene sequence: CDR1 MNHNS, CDR2 SASEGT. Between the trimmed V and J ends, which lost 4 bases and 4 bases, there was a span of 11 bases. The CDR3 is 13 amino acids. Here the CDR3 DNA reads TGTGCCAGCAGTGCTACTCATTGGTACGAGCAGTACTTC. This translates into CASSATHWYEQYF.

The chain joins TRBV9 to TRBJ2-1; no clear D. Germline-derived CDR1 and CDR2 are SGDLS and YYNGEE. With 0 bases removed from V and 9 bases from J, the gap between germline ends came to 13 bases. This CDR3 is built from 14 residues. The CDR3 bases are TGTGCCAGCAGCGTAGAAGGAGAGTCTGTTGAGCAGTTCTTC. Its translation is CASSVEGESVEQFF.

The V gene is TRBV27, the J gene TRBJ1-5; D may be TRBD1 (5 bases). CDR1 is MNHEY, CDR2 SMNVEV, per germline (reference sequence). The V end lost 4 bases, the J end lost 3 bases, and 10 bases lay between the germline ends. This CDR3 region has 14 residues. CDR3 in amino acids: CASSSDRFNQPQHF. The CDR3 DNA reads as TGTGCCAGCAGTTCCGACAGATTCAATCAGCCCCAGCATTTT.